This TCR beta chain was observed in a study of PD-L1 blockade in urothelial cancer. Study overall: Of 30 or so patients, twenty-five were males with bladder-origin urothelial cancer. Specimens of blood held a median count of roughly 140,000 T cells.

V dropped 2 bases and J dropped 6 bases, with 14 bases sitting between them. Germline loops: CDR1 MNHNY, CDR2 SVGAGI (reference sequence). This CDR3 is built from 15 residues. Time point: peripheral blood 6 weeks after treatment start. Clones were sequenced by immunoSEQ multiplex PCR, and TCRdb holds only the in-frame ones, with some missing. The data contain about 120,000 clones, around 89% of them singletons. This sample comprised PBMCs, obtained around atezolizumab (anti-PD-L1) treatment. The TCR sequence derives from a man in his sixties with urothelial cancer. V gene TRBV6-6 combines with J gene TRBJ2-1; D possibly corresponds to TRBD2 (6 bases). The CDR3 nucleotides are TGTGCCAGCAGTTACGGCATGGGAGGTGGCAATGAGCAGTTCTTC. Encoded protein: CASSYGMGGGNEQFF.